A selection of T cell receptor beta chains follows, all from one sample in a study of CD8 T cells in ankylosing spondylitis. TCRdb passed the 5' RACE reads through MiXCR, listing each CDR3 protein once. This sample has some 200,000 distinct CDR3 sequences; 9.5% to 15% occur once, and the top ten carry approximately 17%. Material: blood, either unsorted or a sorted T cell fraction (not recorded which). Source of these receptors: a male donor with ankylosing spondylitis or in good health (not recorded which). CDR3s include the opening cysteine and the closing phenylalanine or tryptophan. A D gene is named only where the DNA matches it firmly. Not all rows give a size; the values are once, few, many and, for expanded clones, a class.

>TRBJ2-7|-|TRBV4-1|-
TGCGCCAGCAGCCACCGGACGGGGAACTCCTACGAGCAGTACTTC
CASSHRTGNSYEQYF
>TRBJ1-6|-|TRBV5-1|many
TGCGCCAGCAGCTTGGCGGGGTATACCAAGAATTCACCCCTCCACTTT
CASSLAGYTKNSPLHF
>TRBJ2-5|-|TRBV27|few
TGTGCCAGCAGTTTCCAAGGGGCAGAGACCCAGTACTTC
CASSFQGAETQYF
>TRBJ2-5|-|TRBV5-6|-
TGTGCCAGCAGCTTGAATAGTCGGGAGACCCAGTACTTC
CASSLNSRETQYF
>TRBJ1-5|-|TRBV7-9|-
TGTGCCAGCAGCCCCGGACTAGCGGCCACAGATACGCAGCATTTT
CASSPGLAATDTQHF
>TRBJ1-2|-|TRBV6-5|few
TGTGCCAGCAGTTACCTCCAACAGGGACATGGCTACACCTTC
CASSYLQQGHGYTF
>TRBJ1-1|-|TRBV4-1|few
TGCGCCAGCAGCCAAGATAGTTTTGGGGTTCCCACTGAAGCTTTCTTT
CASSQDSFGVPTEAFF
>TRBJ2-3|-|TRBV4-1|many
TGCGCCAGCAGCCAAGCGGGGGCAACTAGCACAGATACGCAGTATTTT
CASSQAGATSTDTQYF
>TRBJ2-2|-|TRBV4-1|few
TGCGCCAGCAGCCACCCGGGCGTCAACACCGGGGAGCTGTTTTTT
CASSHPGVNTGELFF
>TRBJ2-1|TRBD2|TRBV20-1|few
TGCAGTGCTGGCTTAGCGGGTTCCTACAATGAGCAGTTCTTC
CSAGLAGSYNEQFF
>TRBJ2-3|-|TRBV10-3|-
TGTGCCATCAGGGACAGCAGTCTAGATACGCAGTATTTT
CAIRDSSLDTQYF
>TRBJ2-5|-|TRBV10-2|many
TGCGCCAGCAGTGAGAGGACAGCACAAGAGACCCAGTACTTC
CASSERTAQETQYF
>TRBJ2-7|TRBD1|TRBV6-1|many
TGTGCCAGCAGTGCCGGACAGGGGTCCCACGAGCAGTACTTC
CASSAGQGSHEQYF